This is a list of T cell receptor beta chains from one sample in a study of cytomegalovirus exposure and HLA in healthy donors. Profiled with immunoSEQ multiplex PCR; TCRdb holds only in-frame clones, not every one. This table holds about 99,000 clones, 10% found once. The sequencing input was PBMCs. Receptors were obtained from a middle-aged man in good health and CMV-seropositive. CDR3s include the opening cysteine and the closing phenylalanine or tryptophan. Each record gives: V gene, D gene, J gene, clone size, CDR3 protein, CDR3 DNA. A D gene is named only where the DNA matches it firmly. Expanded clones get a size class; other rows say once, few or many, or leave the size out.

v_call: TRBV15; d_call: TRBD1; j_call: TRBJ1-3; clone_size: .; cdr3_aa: CATSRIQQGGGNTIYF; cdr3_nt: TGTGCCACCAGCAGAATCCAACAGGGGGGCGGAAACACCATATATTTT
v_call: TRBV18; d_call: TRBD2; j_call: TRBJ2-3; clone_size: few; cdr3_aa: CASSPTSGSVTDTQYF; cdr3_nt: TGTGCCAGCTCACCAACTAGCGGGAGTGTCACAGATACGCAGTATTTT
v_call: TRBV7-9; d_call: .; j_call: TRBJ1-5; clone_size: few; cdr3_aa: CASSPLFSNQPQHF; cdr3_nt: TGTGCCAGCAGCCCCCTTTTCAGCAATCAGCCCCAGCATTTT
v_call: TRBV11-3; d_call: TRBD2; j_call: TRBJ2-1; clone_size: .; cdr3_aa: CASSLDPTSANNEQFF; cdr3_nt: TGTGCCAGCAGCTTAGATCCGACTAGCGCTAACAATGAGCAGTTCTTC
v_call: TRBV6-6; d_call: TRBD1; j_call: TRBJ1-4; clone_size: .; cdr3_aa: CASRTTTGGLEKLFF; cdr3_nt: TGTGCCAGCAGGACGACGACAGGGGGCCTTGAAAAACTGTTTTTT
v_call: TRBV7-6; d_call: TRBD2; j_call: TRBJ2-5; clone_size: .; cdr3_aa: CASSLGGSIQETQYF; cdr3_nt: TGTGCCAGCAGCTTAGGCGGGAGTATCCAAGAGACCCAGTACTTC
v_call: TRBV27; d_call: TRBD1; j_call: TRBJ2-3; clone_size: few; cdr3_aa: CASSAGTVRTQYF; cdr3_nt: TGTGCCAGCAGTGCAGGGACAGTGAGAACGCAGTATTTT
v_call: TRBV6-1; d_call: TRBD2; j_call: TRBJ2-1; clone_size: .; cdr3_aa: CASSEEVSGSDEQFF; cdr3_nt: TGTGCCAGCAGCGAAGAAGTAAGCGGGAGTGATGAGCAGTTCTTC
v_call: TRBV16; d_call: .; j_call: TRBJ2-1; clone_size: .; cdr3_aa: CASSQISGRTYNEQFF; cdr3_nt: TGTGCCAGCAGCCAAATATCAGGCCGGACCTACAATGAGCAGTTCTTC
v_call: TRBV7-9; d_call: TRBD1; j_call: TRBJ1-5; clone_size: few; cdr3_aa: CASSKARPGGRLEPQHF; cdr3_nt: TGTGCCAGCAGTAAAGCAAGGCCAGGGGGACGCCTCGAGCCCCAGCATTTT
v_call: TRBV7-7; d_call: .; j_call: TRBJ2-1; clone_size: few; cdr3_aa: CASSLGFGGPGNEQFF; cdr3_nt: TGTGCTAGCAGCTTAGGATTCGGGGGTCCTGGGAATGAGCAGTTCTTC
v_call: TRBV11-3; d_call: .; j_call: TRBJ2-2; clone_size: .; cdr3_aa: CASSRRSNTGELFF; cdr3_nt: TGTGCCAGCTCCCGCAGGTCGAACACCGGGGAGCTGTTTTTT
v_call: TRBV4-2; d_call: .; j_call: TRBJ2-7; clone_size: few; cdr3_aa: CASSHGTQLEEQYF; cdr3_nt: TGTGCCAGCAGCCACGGGACTCAACTAGAGGAGCAGTACTTC
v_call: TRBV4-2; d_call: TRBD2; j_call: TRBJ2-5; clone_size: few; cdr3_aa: CASSQELAGGRQTQYF; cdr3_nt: TGTGCCAGCAGCCAGGAACTAGCGGGAGGTCGCCAGACCCAGTACTTC
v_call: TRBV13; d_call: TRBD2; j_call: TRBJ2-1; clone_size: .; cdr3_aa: CASSLDGEGLQEQFF; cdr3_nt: TGTGCCAGCAGCTTAGACGGGGAGGGCCTACAGGAGCAGTTCTTC
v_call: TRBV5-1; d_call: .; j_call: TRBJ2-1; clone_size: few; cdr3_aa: CASSLNLAGDEQFF; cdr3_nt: TGCGCCAGCAGCTTGAACCTAGCTGGGGATGAGCAGTTCTTC
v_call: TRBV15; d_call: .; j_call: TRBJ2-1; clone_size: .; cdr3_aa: CATKNIPSPYNEQFF; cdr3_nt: TGTGCCACCAAAAACATCCCGTCCCCCTACAATGAGCAGTTCTTC
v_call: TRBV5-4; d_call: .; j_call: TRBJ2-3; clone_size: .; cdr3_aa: CASSRDDRTDTQYF; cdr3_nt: TGTGCCAGCAGCCGAGATGACAGGACAGATACGCAGTATTTT
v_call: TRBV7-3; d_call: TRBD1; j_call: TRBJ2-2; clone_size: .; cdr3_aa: CASSPTGVAGELFF; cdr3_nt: TGTGCCAGCAGCCCAACAGGGGTTGCCGGGGAGCTGTTTTTT
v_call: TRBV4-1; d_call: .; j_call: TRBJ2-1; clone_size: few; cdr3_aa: CVSSQERQGEQFF; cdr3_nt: TGCGTCAGCAGCCAAGAAAGGCAGGGCGAGCAGTTCTTC
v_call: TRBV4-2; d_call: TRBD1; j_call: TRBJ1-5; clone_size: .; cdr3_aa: CASSPTWDRGQPQHF; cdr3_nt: TGTGCCAGCAGCCCGACTTGGGACAGGGGTCAGCCCCAGCATTTT
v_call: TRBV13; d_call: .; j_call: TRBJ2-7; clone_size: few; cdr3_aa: CASSLSDEQYF; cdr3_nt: TGTGCCAGCAGCTTAAGCGACGAGCAGTACTTC
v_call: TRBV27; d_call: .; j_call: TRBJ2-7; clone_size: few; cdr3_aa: CASSFPGGEQYF; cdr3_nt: TGTGCCAGCAGTTTCCCCGGAGGAGAGCAGTACTTC
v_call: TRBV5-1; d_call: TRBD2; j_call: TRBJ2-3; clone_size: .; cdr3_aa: CASSLESGGRDTQYF; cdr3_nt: TGCGCCAGCAGCTTGGAATCCGGGGGGAGAGATACGCAGTATTTT
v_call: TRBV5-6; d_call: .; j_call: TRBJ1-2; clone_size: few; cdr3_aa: CASSPQRYGYTF; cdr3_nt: TGTGCCAGCAGCCCCCAGCGGTATGGCTACACCTTC
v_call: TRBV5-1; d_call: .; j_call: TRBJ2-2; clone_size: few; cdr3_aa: CASSSSRGTGELFF; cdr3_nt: TGCGCCAGCAGCTCATCAAGGGGCACCGGGGAGCTGTTTTTT
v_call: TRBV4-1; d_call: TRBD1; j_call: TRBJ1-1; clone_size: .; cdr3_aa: CASSQNPGNRGGSTEAFF; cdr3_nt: TGCGCCAGCAGCCAAAACCCCGGGAACAGGGGTGGGAGCACTGAAGCTTTCTTT
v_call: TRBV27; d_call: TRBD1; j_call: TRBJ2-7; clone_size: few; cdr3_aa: CASSQIGQGSYEQYF; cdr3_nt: TGTGCCAGCAGTCAAATCGGACAGGGATCCTACGAGCAGTACTTC
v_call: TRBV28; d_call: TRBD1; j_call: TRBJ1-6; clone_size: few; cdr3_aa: CASTLIDRDNSPLHF; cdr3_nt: TGTGCCAGCACCCTCATTGACAGGGATAATTCACCCCTCCACTTT
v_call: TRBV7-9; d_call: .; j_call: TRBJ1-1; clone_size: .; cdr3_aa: CASSLFLNTEAFF; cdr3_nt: TGTGCCAGCAGCTTATTTCTTAACACTGAAGCTTTCTTT
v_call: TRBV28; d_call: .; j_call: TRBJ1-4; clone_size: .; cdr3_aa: CGTTTNEKLFF; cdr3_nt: TGTGGGACAACAACTAATGAAAAACTGTTTTTT
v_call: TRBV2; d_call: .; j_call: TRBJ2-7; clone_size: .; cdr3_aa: CASMATAYFYEQYF; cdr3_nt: TGTGCCAGCATGGCGACAGCCTACTTCTACGAGCAGTACTTC
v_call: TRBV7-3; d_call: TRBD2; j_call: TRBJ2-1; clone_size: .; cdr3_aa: CASSLTSGEIYNEQFF; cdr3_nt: TGTGCCAGCAGCCTGACTAGCGGAGAGATTTACAATGAGCAGTTCTTC
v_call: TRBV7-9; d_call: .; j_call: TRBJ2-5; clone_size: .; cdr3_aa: CASSLKGRRLGGETQYF; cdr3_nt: TGTGCCAGCAGCTTAAAGGGAAGACGGTTAGGAGGAGAGACCCAGTACTTC
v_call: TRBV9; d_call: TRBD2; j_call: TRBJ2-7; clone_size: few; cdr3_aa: CASSVGTSGSYEQYF; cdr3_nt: TGTGCCAGCAGCGTGGGGACTAGCGGCTCCTACGAGCAGTACTTC
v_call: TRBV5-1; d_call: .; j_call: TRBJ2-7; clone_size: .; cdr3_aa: CASSFSRTYEQYF; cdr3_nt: TGCGCCAGCAGCTTTTCCAGGACCTACGAGCAGTACTTC
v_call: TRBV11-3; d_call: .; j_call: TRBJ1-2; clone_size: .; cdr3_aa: CASSLPTAYGYTF; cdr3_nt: TGTGCCAGCAGCTTACCCACAGCATATGGCTACACCTTC
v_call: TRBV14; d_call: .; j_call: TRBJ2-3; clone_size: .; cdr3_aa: CASSYTDTQYF; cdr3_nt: TGTGCCAGCAGCTACACAGATACGCAGTATTTT
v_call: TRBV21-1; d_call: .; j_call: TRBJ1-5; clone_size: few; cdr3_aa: CASSKRPREPQHF; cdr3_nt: TGTGCCAGCAGCAAACGACCCAGGGAGCCCCAGCATTTT
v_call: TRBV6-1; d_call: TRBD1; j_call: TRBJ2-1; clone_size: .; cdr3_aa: CASSETGGKGEQFF; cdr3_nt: TGTGCCAGCAGTGAGACAGGGGGCAAAGGTGAGCAGTTCTTC
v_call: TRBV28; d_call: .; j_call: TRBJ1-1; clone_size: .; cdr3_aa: CASSLWGQTNTEAFF; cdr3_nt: TGTGCCAGCAGTTTATGGGGGCAGACTAACACTGAAGCTTTCTTT
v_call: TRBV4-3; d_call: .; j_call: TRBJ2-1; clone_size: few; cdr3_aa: CASSQDRVGGQFF; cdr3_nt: TGCGCCAGCAGCCAAGACAGGGTGGGGGGGCAGTTCTTC
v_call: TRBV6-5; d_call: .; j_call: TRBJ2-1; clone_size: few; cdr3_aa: CASRHPTGEQFF; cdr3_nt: TGTGCCAGCAGACATCCAACAGGGGAGCAGTTCTTC
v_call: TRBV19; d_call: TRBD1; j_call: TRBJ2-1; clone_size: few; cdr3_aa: CATTYRGPEDWQFF; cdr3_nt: TGTGCCACCACCTACAGGGGGCCTGAAGATTGGCAGTTCTTC
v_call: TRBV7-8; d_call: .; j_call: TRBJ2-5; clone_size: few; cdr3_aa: CASSLQVIRQETQYF; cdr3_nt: TGTGCCAGCAGCTTACAGGTCATACGGCAAGAGACCCAGTACTTC
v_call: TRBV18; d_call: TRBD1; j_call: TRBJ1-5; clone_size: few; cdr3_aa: CASSLQTGGSNQPQHF; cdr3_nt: TGTGCCAGCTCACTCCAAACAGGGGGAAGCAATCAGCCCCAGCATTTT
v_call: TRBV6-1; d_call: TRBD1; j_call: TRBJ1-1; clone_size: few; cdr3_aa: CASSGSGQGNSEAFF; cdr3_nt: TGTGCCAGCAGTGGATCGGGACAGGGCAATTCTGAAGCTTTCTTT
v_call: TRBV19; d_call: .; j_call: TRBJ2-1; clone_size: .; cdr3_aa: CASSLFAIAGGASEQFF; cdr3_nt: TGTGCCAGTAGTCTCTTCGCCATCGCCGGGGGTGCCAGTGAGCAGTTCTTC
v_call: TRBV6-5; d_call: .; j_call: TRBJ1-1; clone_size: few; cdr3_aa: CATQGWTSTEAFF; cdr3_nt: TGTGCCACTCAAGGGTGGACATCCACTGAAGCTTTCTTT
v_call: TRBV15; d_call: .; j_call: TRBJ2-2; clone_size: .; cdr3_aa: CATSRDLSGTQTGELFF; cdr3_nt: TGTGCCACCAGCAGAGATCTTTCCGGGACACAGACCGGGGAGCTGTTTTTT
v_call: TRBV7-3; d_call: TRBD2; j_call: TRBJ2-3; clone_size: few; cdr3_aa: CASSVRGRATDTQYF; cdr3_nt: TGTGCCAGCAGCGTGCGCGGGAGGGCCACAGATACGCAGTATTTT
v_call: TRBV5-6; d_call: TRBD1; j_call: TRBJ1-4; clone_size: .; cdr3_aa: CASSWGQGTTTNEKLFF; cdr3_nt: TGTGCCAGCAGCTGGGGACAGGGAACTACAACTAATGAAAAACTGTTTTTT
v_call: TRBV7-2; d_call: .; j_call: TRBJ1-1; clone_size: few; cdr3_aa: CASSSGGWGNTEAFF; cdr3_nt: TGTGCCAGCAGCTCTGGGGGGTGGGGGAACACTGAAGCTTTCTTT
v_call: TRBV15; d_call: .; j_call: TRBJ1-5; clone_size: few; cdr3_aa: CATSRDLGGRQPQHF; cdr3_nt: TGTGCCACCAGCAGAGATTTAGGAGGGAGGCAGCCCCAGCATTTT
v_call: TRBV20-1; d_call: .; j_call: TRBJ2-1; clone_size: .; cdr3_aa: CSARGGYEQFF; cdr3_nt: TGCAGTGCTAGAGGAGGGTATGAGCAGTTCTTC
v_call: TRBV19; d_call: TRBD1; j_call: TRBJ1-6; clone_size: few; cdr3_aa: CASSIGDRSNSPLHF; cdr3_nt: TGTGCCAGTAGTATAGGGGACAGAAGTAATTCACCCCTCCACTTT